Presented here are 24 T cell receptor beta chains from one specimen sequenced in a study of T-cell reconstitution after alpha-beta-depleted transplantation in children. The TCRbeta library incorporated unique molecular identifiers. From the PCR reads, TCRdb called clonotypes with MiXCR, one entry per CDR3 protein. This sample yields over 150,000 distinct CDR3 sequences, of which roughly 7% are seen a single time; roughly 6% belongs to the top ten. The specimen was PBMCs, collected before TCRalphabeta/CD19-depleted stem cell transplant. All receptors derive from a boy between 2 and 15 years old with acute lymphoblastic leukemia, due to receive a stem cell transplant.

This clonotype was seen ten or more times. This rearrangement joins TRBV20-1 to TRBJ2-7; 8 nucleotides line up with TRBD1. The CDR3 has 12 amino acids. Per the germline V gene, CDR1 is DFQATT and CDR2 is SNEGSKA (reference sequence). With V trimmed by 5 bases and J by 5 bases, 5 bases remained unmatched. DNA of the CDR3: TGCAGTGCTGACGGGACAGGAGACGAGCAGTACTTC. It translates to CSADGTGDEQYF.

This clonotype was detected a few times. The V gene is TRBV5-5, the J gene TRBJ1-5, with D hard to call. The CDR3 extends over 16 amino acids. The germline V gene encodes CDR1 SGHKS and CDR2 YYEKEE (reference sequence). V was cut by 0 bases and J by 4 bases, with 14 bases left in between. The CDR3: CASSLVVGLENQPQHF. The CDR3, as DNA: TGTGCCAGCAGCTTGGTTGTGGGTCTGGAGAATCAGCCCCAGCATTTT.

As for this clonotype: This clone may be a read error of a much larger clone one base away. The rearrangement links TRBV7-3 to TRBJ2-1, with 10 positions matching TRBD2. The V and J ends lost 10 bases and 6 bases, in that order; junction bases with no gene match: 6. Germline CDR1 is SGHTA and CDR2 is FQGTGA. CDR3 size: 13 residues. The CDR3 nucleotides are TGTGCCAACGCCCTAGCGGGGGTCAATGAGCAGTTCTTC. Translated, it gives CANALAGVNEQFF.

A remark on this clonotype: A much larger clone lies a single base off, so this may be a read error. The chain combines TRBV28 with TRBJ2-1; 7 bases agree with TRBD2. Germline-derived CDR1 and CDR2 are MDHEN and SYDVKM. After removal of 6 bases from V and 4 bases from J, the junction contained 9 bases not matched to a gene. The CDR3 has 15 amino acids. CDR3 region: CASSATSVLYNEQFF. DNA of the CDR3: TGTGCCAGCAGCGCCACTAGCGTCCTTTACAATGAGCAGTTCTTC.

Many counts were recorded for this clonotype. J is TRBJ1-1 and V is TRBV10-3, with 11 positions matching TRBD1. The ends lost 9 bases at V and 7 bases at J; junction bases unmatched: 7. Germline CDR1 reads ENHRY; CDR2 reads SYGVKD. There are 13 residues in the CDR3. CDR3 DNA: TGTGCCATGCTCGGGACAGGGGGGAGTGAAGCTTTCTTT. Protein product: CAMLGTGGSEAFF.

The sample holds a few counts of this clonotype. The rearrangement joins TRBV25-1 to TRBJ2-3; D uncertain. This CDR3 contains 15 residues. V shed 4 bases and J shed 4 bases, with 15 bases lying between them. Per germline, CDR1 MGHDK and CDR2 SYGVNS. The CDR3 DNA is TGTGCCAGCAGTGGAGGCATTGATGGCCCAGATACGCAGTATTTT. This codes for CASSGGIDGPDTQYF.

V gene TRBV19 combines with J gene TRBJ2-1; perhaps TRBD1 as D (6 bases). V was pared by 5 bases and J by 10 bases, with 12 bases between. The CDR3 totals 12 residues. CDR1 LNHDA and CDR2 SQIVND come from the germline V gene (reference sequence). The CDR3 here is CASSVQGWEQFF. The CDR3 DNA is TGTGCCAGTAGTGTACAGGGTTGGGAGCAGTTCTTC.

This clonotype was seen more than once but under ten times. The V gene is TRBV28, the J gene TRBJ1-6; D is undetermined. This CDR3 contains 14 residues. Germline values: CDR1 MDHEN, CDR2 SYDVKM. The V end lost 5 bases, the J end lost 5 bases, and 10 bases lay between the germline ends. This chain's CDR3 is CASSTTIHNSPLHF. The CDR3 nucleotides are TGTGCCAGCAGTACAACCATTCATAATTCACCCCTCCACTTT.

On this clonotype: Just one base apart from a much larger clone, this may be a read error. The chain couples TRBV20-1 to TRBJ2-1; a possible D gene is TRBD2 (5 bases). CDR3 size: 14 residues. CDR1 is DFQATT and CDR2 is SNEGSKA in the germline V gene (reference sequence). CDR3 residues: CSARLDSPYNAQFF. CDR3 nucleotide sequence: TGCAGTGCTAGGTTGGACTCTCCCTACAATGCGCAGTTCTTC.

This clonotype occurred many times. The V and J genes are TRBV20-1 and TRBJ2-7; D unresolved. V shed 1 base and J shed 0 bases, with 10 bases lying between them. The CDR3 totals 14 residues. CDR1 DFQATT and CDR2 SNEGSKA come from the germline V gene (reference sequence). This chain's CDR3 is CSARVRAPSYEQYF. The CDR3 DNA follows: TGCAGTGCTAGAGTAAGGGCCCCCTCCTACGAGCAGTACTTC.

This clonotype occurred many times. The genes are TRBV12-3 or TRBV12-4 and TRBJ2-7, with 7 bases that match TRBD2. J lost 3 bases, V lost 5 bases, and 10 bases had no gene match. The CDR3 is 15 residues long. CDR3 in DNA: TGTGCCAGCAGTCCCCCGAGCGGGGACTACTACGAGCAGTACTTC. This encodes CASSPPSGDYYEQYF.

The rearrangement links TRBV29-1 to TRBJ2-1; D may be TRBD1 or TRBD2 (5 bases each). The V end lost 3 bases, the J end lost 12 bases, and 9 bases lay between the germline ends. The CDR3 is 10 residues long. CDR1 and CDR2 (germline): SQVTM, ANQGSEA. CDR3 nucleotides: TGCAGCGTTGAGTCGGGGCGGCAGTTCTTC. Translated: CSVESGRQFF.

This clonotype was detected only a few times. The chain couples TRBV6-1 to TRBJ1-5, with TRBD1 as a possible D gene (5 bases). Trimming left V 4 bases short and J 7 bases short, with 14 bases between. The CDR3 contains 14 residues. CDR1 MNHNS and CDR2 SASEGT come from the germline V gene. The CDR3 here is CASSGQGLQQPQHF. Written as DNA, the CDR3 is TGTGCCAGCAGTGGGCAGGGCCTCCAGCAGCCCCAGCATTTT.

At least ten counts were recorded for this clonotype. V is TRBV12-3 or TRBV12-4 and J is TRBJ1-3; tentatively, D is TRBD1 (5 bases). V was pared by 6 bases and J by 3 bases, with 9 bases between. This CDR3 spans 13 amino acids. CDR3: CASSLTDGNTIYF. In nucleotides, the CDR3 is TGTGCCAGCAGCCTGACAGATGGAAACACCATATATTTT.

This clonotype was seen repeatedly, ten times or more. The CDR3 nucleotides read TGCGCCAGCAGCTTGACCGGTCGCAGCCCCGGAAACACCATATATTTT. Translating gives CASSLTGRSPGNTIYF. The rearrangement joins TRBV5-1 to TRBJ1-3; no reliable D call. The V end lost 1 base, the J end lost 4 bases, and 15 bases lay between the germline ends. This CDR3 is built from 16 residues. The germline V gene has CDR1 SGHRS and CDR2 YFSETQ.

This CDR3 is CASSQESDRDYGYTF. CDR3 sequence (DNA): TGTGCCAGCAGCCAAGAGTCCGATAGGGACTATGGCTACACCTTC. The chain couples TRBV3-1 to TRBJ1-2, with D hard to call. CDR3 length equals 15 residues. The germline CDR1 and CDR2 sequences are LGHDT and YNNKEL (reference sequence). The V end was cut by 0 bases, the J end by 3 bases, with 11 bases between.

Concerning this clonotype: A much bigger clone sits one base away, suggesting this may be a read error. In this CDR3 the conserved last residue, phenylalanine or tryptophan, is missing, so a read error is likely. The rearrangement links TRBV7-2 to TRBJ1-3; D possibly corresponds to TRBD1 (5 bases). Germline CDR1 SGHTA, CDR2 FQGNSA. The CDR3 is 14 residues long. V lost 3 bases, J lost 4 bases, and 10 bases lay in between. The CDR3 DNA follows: TGTGCCAGCAGCTTCACAGGTGGAGGAAACACCATATATGTT. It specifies CASSFTGGGNTIYV.

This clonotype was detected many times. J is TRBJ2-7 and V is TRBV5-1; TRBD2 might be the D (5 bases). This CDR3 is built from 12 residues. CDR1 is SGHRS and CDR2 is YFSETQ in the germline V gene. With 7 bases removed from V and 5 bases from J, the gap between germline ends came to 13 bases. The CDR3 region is CASGGEFHEQYF. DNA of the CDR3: TGCGCCAGCGGTGGGGAGTTCCACGAGCAGTACTTC.

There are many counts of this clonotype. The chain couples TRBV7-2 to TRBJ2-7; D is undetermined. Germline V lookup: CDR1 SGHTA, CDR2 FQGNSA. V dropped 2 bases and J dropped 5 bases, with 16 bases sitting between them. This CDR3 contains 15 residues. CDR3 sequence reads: CASSLSRAVGNEQYF. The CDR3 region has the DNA TGTGCCAGCAGCTTAAGCCGAGCAGTGGGCAACGAGCAGTACTTC.

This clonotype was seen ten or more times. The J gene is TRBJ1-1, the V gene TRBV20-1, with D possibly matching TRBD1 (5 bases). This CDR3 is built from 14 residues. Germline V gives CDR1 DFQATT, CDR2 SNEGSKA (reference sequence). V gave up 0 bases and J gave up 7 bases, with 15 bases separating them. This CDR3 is CSARDPVGDYEAFF. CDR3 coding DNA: TGCAGTGCTAGAGACCCCGTGGGGGACTATGAAGCTTTCTTT.

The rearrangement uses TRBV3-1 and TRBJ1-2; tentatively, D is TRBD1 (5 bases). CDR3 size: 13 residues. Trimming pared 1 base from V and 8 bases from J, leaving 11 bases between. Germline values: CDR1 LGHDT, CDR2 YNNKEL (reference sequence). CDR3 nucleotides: TGTGCCAGCAGCCAAGGGAACAGGCGAGGCTACACCTTC. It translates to CASSQGNRRGYTF.

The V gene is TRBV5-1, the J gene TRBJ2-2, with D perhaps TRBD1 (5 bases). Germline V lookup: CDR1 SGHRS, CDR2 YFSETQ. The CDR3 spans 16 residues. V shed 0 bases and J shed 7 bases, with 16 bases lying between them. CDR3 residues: CASSLALGAVNGELFF. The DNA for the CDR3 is TGCGCCAGCAGCTTGGCCCTAGGGGCGGTCAACGGGGAGCTGTTTTTT.

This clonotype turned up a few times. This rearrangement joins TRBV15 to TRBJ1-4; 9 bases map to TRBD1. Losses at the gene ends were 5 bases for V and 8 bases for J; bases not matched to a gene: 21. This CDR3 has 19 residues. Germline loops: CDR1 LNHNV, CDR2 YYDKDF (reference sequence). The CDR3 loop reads CATSRIQGAGGGGYEKLFF. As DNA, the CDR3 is TGTGCCACCAGCCGGATACAGGGGGCCGGTGGGGGGGGCTACGAAAAACTGTTTTTT.

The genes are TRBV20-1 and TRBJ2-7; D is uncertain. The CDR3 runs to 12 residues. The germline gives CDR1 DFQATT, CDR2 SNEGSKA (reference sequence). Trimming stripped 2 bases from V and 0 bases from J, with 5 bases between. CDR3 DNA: TGCAGTGCTAGACGGAGCTCCTACGAGCAGTACTTC. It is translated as CSARRSSYEQYF.